This T cell receptor beta chain was captured in a study of Ad26.COV2.S vaccination and SARS-CoV-2 variants. Across the whole study: Of the COV1001 trial arms, the Ad26.COV2.S arm included the donor. Ad26.COV2.S was injected intramuscularly once or twice, 56 days apart. The study's findings and limits: Spike-specific TCR breadth ran higher among vaccine recipients than placebo recipients.

As regards this clone: The antigen is unknown.

Noted treatment: some 20 received Ad26.COV2.S at low or high dose, single or two shots; roughly 5 received placebo; per-sample allocation not given. Collection of samples fell on day 63 after the first vaccine or placebo injection. Sequencing used immunoSEQ multiplex PCR; TCRdb keeps in-frame clones, though not all of them. The data hold about 440,000 clones, with 90% observed a single time. Germline CDR1 is LNHDA and CDR2 is SQIVND (reference sequence). CDR3 length: 16 residues. Trimming cost V 3 bases and J 4 bases; bases outside gene matches: 6. The sequences come from peripheral blood, collected in a trial of Ad26.COV2.S vaccine versus placebo. This chain uses TRBV19 with TRBJ2-1, with TRBD2 identical over 10 bases. The source of this sequence is a person between 18 and 59 years old who received the Ad26.COV2.S COVID-19 vaccine or a placebo. DNA for the CDR3: TGTGCCAGTAGTATTCGGACTAGCGGAGGTTACAATGAGCAGTTCTTC. Translating it yields CASSIRTSGGYNEQFF.